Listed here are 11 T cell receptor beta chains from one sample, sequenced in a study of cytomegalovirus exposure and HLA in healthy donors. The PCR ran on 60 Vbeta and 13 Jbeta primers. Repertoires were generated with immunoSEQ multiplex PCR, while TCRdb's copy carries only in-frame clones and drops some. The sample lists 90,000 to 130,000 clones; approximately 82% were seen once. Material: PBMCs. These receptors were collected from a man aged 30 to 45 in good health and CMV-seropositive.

As DNA, the CDR3 is TGTGCCAGCAGTTTATGGGCCACCGGGGAGCTGTTTTTT. Translation gives CASSLWATGELFF. This chain uses TRBV27 with TRBJ2-2, with no clear D. The CDR3 totals 13 residues. V lost 1 base and J lost 4, with 4 bases in between. Looked up from germline, CDR1 is MNHEY and CDR2 is SMNVEV (reference sequence).

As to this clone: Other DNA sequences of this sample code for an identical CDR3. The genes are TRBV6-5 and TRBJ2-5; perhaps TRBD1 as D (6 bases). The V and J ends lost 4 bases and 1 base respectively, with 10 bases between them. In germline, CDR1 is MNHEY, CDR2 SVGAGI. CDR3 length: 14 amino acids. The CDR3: CASSSLGGQETQYF. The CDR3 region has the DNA TGTGCCAGCAGTTCTCTAGGGGGCCAAGAGACCCAGTACTTC.

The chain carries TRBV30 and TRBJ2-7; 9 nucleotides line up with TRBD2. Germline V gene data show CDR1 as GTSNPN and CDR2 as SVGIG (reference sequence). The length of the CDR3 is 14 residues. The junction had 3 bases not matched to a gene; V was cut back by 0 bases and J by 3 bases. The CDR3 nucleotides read TGTGCCTGGAGTGTTGATAGCGGGGGCTACGAGCAGTACTTC. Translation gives CAWSVDSGGYEQYF.

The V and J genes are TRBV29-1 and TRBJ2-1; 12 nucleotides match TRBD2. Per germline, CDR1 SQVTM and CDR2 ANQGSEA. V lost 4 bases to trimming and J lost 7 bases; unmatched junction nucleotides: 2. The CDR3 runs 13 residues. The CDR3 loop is CSVGTSGVNEQFF. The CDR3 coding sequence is TGCAGCGTTGGGACTAGCGGGGTAAATGAGCAGTTCTTC.

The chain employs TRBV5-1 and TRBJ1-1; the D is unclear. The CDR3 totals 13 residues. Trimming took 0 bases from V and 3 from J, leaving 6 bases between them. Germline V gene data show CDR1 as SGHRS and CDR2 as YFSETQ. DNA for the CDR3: TGCGCCAGCAGCTTGGTGCAGGACACTGAAGCTTTCTTT. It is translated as CASSLVQDTEAFF.

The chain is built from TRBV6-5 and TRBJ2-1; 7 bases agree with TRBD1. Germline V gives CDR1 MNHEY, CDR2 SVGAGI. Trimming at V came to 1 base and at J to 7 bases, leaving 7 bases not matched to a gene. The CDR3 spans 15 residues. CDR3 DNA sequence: TGTGCCAGCAGTTACTTCCACAGGGGTGGGAATGAGCAGTTCTTC. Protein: CASSYFHRGGNEQFF.

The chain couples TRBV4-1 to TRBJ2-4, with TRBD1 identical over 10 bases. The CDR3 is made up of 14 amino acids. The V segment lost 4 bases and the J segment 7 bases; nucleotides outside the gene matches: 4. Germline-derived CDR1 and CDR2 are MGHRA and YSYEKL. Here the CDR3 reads CASSPRTGGNIQYF. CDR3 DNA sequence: TGCGCCAGCAGCCCCCGGACAGGGGGGAACATTCAGTACTTC.

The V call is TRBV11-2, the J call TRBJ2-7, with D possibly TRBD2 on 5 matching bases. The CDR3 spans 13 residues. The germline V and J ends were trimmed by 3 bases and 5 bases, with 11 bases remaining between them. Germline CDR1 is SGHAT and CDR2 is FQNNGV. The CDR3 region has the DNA TGTGCCAGCAGCTTTCGAGGGCTCAACGAGCAGTACTTC. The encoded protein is CASSFRGLNEQYF.

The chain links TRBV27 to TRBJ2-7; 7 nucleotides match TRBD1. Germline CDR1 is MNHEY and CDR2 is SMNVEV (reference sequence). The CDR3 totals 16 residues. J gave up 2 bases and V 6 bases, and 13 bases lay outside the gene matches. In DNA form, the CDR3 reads TGTGCCAGCAGCCCACAGGGGCGCCTCTCTACCTACGAGCAGTACTTC. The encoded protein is CASSPQGRLSTYEQYF.

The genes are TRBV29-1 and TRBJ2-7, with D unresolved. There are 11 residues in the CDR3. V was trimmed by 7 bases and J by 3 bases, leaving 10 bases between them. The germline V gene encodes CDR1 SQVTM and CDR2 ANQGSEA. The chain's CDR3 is CSGQDDYEQYF. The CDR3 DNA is TGCAGCGGCCAGGATGACTACGAGCAGTACTTC.

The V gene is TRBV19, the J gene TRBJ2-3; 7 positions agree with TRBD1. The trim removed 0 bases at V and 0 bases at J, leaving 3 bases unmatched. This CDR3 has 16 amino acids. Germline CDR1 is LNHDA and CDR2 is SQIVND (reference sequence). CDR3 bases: TGTGCCAGTAGTATAGAACAGGGGCCGAGCACAGATACGCAGTATTTT. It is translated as CASSIEQGPSTDTQYF.